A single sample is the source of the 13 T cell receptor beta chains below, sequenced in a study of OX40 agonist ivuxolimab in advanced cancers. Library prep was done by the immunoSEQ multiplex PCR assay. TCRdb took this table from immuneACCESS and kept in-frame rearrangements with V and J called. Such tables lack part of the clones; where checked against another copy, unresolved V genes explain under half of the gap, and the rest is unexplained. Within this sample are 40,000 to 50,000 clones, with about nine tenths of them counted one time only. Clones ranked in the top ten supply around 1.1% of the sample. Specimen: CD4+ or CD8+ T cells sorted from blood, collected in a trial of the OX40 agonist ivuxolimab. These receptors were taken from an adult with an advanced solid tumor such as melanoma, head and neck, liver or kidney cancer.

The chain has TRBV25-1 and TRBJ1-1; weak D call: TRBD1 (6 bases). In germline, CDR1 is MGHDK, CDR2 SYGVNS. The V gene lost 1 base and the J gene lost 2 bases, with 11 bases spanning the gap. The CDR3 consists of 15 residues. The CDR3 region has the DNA TGTGCCAGCAGTGAATGGGAGACAGGTAACACTGAAGCTTTCTTT. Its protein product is CASSEWETGNTEAFF.

CDR3 DNA sequence: TGTGCCAGCAGTACTAGCGGGAGAAACATTCAGTACTTC. Its translation: CASSTSGRNIQYF. The genes are TRBV27 and TRBJ2-4; 11 bases line up with TRBD2. The trim removed 5 bases at V and 6 bases at J, leaving 0 bases unmatched. Germline V gene sequence: CDR1 MNHEY, CDR2 SMNVEV (reference sequence). CDR3 length equals 13 residues.

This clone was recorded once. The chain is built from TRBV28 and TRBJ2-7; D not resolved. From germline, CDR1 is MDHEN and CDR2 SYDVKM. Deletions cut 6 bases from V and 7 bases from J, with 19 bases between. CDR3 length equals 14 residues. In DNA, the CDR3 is TGTGCCAGCAGCCCGAGTAGTAGGCCAAAGGAGCAGTACTTC. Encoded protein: CASSPSSRPKEQYF.

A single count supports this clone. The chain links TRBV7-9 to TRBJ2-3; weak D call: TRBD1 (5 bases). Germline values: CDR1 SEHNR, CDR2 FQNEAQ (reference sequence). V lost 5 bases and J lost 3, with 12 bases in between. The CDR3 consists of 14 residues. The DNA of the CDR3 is TGTGCCAGCAGCCCTACCCGACAGACAGATACGCAGTATTTT. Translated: CASSPTRQTDTQYF.

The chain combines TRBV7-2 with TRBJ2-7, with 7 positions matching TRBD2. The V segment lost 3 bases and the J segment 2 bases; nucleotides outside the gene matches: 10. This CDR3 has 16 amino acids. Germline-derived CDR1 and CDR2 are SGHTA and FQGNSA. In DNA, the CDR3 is TGTGCCAGCAGCTTTACACTAATGGGAGGGGCCTACGAGCAGTACTTC. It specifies CASSFTLMGGAYEQYF.

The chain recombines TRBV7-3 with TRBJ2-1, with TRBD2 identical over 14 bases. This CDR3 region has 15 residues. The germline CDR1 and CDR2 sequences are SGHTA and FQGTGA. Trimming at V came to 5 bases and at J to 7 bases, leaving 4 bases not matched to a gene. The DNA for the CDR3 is TGTGCCAGCAGCCGCGGGACTAGCGGGAGAAATGAGCAGTTCTTC. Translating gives CASSRGTSGRNEQFF.

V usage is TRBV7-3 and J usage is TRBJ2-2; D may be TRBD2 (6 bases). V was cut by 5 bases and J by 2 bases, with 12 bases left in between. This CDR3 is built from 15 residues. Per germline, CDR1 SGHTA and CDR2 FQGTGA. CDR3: CASSPRGRNTGELFF. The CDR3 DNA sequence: TGTGCCAGCAGCCCCCGGGGGAGAAACACCGGGGAGCTGTTTTTT.

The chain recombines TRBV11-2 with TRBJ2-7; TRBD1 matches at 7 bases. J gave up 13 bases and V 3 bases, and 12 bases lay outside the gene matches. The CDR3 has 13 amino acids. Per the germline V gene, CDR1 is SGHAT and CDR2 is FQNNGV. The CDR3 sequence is CASSFNRGPLFYF. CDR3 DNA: TGTGCCAGCAGCTTCAATAGGGGGCCTTTATTCTACTTC.

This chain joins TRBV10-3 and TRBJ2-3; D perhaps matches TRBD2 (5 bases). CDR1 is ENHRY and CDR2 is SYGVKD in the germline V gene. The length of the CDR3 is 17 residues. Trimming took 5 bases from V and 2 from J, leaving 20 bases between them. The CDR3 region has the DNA TGTGCCATCAGTCCCAACTCCGGACTGGGAAACACAGATACGCAGTATTTT. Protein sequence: CAISPNSGLGNTDTQYF.

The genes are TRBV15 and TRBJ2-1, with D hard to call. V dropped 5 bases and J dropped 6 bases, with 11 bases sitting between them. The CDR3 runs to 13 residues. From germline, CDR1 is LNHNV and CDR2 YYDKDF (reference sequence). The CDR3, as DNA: TGTGCCACCAGCTACGACGGATCCAATGAGCAGTTCTTC. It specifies CATSYDGSNEQFF.

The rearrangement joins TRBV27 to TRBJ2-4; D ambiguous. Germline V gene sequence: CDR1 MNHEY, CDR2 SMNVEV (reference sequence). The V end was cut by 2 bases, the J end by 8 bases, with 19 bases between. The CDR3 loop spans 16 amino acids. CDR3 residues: CASSLRFTDFVHIQYF. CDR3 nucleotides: TGTGCCAGCAGTTTACGATTCACAGACTTCGTACACATTCAGTACTTC.

In DNA, the CDR3 is TGTGCCAGTAGTATAGAATGGAGGGGGCACTCCTACGAGCAGTACTTC. This encodes CASSIEWRGHSYEQYF. The chain combines TRBV19 with TRBJ2-5, with a tentative D call TRBD1 (7 bases). Gene TRBJ2-7 matches the end of the DNA better, so the J call may be wrong. Germline V gene sequence: CDR1 LNHDA, CDR2 SQIVND (reference sequence). This CDR3 is built from 16 residues.

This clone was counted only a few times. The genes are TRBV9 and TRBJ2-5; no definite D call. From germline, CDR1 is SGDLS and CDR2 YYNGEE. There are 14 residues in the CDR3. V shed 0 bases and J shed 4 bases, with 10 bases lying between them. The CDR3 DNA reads TGTGCCAGCAGCGTAGTGGATGTGGGAGAGACCCAGTACTTC. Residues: CASSVVDVGETQYF.